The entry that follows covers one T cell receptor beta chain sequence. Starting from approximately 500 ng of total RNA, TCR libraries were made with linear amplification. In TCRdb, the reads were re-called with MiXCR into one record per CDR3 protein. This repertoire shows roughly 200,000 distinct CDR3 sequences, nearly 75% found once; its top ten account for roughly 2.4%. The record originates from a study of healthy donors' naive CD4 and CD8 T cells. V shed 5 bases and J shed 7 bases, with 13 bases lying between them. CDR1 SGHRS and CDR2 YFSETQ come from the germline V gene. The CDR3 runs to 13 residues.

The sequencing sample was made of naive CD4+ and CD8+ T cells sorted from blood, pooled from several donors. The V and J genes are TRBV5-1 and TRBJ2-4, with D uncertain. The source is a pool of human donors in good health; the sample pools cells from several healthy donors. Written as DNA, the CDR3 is TGCGCCAGCAGTTACACAGAGAAGAACATTCAGTACTTC. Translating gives CASSYTEKNIQYF.